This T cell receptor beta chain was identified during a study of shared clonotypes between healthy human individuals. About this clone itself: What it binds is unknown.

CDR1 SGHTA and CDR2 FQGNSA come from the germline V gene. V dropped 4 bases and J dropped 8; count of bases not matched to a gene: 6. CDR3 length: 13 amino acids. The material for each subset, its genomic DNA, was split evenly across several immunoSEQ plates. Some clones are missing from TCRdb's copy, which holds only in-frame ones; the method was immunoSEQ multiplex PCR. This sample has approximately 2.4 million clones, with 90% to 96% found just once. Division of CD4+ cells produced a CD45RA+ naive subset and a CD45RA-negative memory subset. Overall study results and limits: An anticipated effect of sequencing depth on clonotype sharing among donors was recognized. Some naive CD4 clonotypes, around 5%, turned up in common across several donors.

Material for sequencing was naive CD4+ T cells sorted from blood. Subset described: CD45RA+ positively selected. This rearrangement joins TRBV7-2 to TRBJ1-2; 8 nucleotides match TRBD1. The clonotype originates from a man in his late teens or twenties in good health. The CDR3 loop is CASSSGDRRGYTF. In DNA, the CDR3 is TGTGCCAGCAGCTCCGGGGACAGGCGAGGCTACACCTTC. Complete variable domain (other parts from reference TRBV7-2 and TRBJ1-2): GAGVSQSPSNKVTEKGKDVELRCDPISGHTALYWYRQSLGQGLEFLIYFQGNSAPDKSGLPSDRFSAERTGGSVSTLTIQRTQQEDSAVYLCASSSGDRRGYTFGSGTRLTVV.